This TCR beta chain was captured by sequencing in a study of blood T cells in healthy people across ages. Concerning this clonotype itself: Its target is not known. One junction end disagrees with the germline gene, perhaps due to a read error.

The study's findings and limits: Across the age range, TCR beta diversity per million T cells fell in a roughly linear way. Without sorted subsets, naive and antigen-experienced compartments could not be conclusively compared.

Samples had at least 7 million PBMCs isolated from them. It was with a sample-barcoded 5' primer and a J-beta primer mix that a second PCR of about 6 to 12 cycles was run. Any given sample supplied a minimum of 3 million CDR3-containing paired-end reads. TCRdb called the 5' RACE reads again in MiXCR, with one record for every CDR3 protein. The sample records hundreds of thousands of distinct CDR3 sequences, around half being singletons. Input material: blood. The TCR sequence derives from a woman aged 60-75 years in good health.

The CDR3 protein is CSARGIKRSGYGYTF. CDR3 coding DNA: TGCAGTGCGAGAGGGATTAAGAGGAGTGGCTATGGCTACACCTTC. This chain uses TRBV20-1 with TRBJ1-2; D not certain. The CDR3 is 15 residues long. Germline V gene lookup returns CDR1 DFQATT and CDR2 SNEGSKA (reference sequence).